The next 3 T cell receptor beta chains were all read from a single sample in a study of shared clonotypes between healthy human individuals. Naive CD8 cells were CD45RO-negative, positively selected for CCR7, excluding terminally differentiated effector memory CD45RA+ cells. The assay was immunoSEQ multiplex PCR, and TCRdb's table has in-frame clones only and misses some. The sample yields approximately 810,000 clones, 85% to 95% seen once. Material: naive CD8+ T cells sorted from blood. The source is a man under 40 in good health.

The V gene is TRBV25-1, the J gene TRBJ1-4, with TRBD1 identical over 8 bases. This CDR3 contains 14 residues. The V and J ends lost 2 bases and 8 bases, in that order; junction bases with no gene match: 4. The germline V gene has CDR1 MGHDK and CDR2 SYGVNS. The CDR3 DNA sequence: TGTGCCAGCAGTGAAGGACAGGGTGGGGAAAAACTGTTTTTT. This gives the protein CASSEGQGGEKLFF.

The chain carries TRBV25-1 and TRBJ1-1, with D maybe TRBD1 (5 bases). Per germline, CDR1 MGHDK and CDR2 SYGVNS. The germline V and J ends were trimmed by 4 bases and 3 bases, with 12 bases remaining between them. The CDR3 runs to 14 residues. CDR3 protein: CASSGGERHTEAFF. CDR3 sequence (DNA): TGTGCCAGCAGTGGGGGGGAGAGGCACACTGAAGCTTTCTTT.

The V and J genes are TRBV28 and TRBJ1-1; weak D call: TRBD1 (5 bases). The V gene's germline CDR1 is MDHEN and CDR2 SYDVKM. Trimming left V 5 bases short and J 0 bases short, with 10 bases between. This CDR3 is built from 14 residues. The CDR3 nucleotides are TGTGCCAGCAGTATAGACAGCTTGAACACTGAAGCTTTCTTT. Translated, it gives CASSIDSLNTEAFF.